Each of the 25 T cell receptor beta chains below was sequenced from the same sample in a study of blood T cell repertoires in COVID-19. This table comes from immunoSEQ multiplex PCR, and its TCRdb copy is limited to in-frame clones, with some not included. The top ten clones hold 6.5% to 8.5% of a sample with just over 150,000 clones, approximately 82% of them seen once. The sample consisted of peripheral blood. These receptors originate from a woman aged 40 to 55 with COVID-19, enrolled during active disease.

The V and J genes are TRBV6-1 and TRBJ2-1; the match to TRBD2 covers 7 bases. With 2 bases clipped from V and 4 bases from J, the junction kept 5 bases outside the gene matches. This CDR3 contains 15 residues. CDR1 and CDR2 (germline): MNHNS, SASEGT. CDR3 protein: CASSESLGGYNEQFF. The CDR3 DNA sequence: TGTGCCAGCAGTGAATCCCTCGGGGGGTACAATGAGCAGTTCTTC.

This chain connects TRBV3-1 (or the pseudogene TRBV3-2) to TRBJ2-7; the match to TRBD2 covers 7 bases. This CDR3 comprises 15 residues. Germline CDR1 reads LGHDT; CDR2 reads YNNKEL (reference sequence). With V trimmed by 5 bases and J by 5 bases, 12 bases remained unmatched. In DNA, the CDR3 is TGTGCCAGCAGCATGAATCCGGGAGGCGGAGACGAGCAGTACTTC. Encoded protein: CASSMNPGGGDEQYF.

The chain recombines TRBV4-2 with TRBJ2-1; 9 positions agree with TRBD2. The germline V gene encodes CDR1 LGHNA and CDR2 YNFKEQ. The V segment lost 0 bases and the J segment 12 bases; nucleotides outside the gene matches: 9. The CDR3 spans 15 residues. The CDR3 region is CASSQDLLAGILQFF. CDR3 DNA: TGTGCCAGCAGCCAAGATCTGCTAGCGGGAATCTTGCAGTTCTTC.

The genes are TRBV11-2 and TRBJ2-1; TRBD2 might be the D (5 bases). The V end lost 3 bases, the J end lost 0 bases, and 6 bases lay between the germline ends. CDR1 is SGHAT and CDR2 is FQNNGV in the germline V gene. This CDR3 spans 14 amino acids. The CDR3 bases are TGTGCCAGCAGCTTGGAGGACTCCTACAATGAGCAGTTCTTC. Translated: CASSLEDSYNEQFF.

The V call is TRBV9, the J call TRBJ2-7, with TRBD1 as a possible D gene (6 bases). The germline gives CDR1 SGDLS, CDR2 YYNGEE. V lost 0 bases to trimming and J lost 2 bases, with 12 bases between them. The CDR3 consists of 15 residues. CDR3 sequence reads: CASSVVEDSPYEQYF. CDR3 DNA: TGTGCCAGCAGCGTAGTCGAGGACAGCCCCTACGAGCAGTACTTC.

V gene TRBV7-3 combines with J gene TRBJ2-5, with 7 positions matching TRBD2. The germline V gene encodes CDR1 SGHTA and CDR2 FQGTGA. Unmatched junction bases numbered 2, after V lost 0 bases and J lost 4 bases. The CDR3 is made up of 14 amino acids. The CDR3 DNA follows: TGTGCCAGCAGCTTAACGGGGGGGAGAGAGACCCAGTACTTC. Amino acids: CASSLTGGRETQYF.

The chain employs TRBV18 and TRBJ1-4; the D gene is possibly TRBD1 (5 bases). Trimming took 3 bases from V and 3 from J, leaving 11 bases between them. Per germline, CDR1 KGHSH and CDR2 LQKENI. This CDR3 region has 15 residues. CDR3 loop: CASSPQGTPNEKLFF. As DNA, the CDR3 is TGTGCCAGCTCACCCCAGGGAACCCCTAATGAAAAACTGTTTTTT.

The chain recombines TRBV6-1 with TRBJ2-3, with TRBD2 identical over 10 bases. The CDR3 has 16 amino acids. The J segment lost 6 bases and the V segment lost 4 bases, leaving 10 bases of the junction unmatched. Per germline, CDR1 MNHNS and CDR2 SASEGT. The CDR3 is CASSATSGSAGDTQYF. The DNA of the CDR3 is TGTGCCAGCAGTGCGACTAGCGGGTCTGCGGGGGATACGCAGTATTTT.

The V call is TRBV4-2, the J call TRBJ2-1, with 9 bases matching TRBD1. CDR1 LGHNA and CDR2 YNFKEQ come from the germline V gene. This CDR3 is built from 16 residues. V was clipped by 0 bases and J by 5 bases; unmatched bases: 5. CDR3 amino acids: CASSQERQGEDNEQFF. In nucleotides, the CDR3 is TGTGCCAGCAGCCAAGAGCGACAGGGGGAGGACAATGAGCAGTTCTTC.

This clone was detected once. The chain recombines TRBV7-2 with TRBJ2-1, with D uncertain. CDR1 is SGHTA, CDR2 FQGNSA, per germline. This CDR3 has 13 residues. The ends were cut back, 1 base at V and 6 bases at J, with 7 bases in the middle. CDR3: CASSLDRGNEQFF. CDR3 nucleotide sequence: TGTGCCAGCAGCTTAGACCGCGGCAATGAGCAGTTCTTC.

V usage is TRBV29-1 and J usage is TRBJ1-2; 8 bases line up with TRBD1. Germline lookup yields CDR1 SQVTM and CDR2 ANQGSEA. With V trimmed by 4 bases and J by 3 bases, 4 bases remained unmatched. This CDR3 has 13 residues. CDR3 in DNA: TGCAGCGTTGCAGGGGGCCGGGACTATGGCTACACCTTC. Its protein product is CSVAGGRDYGYTF.

J is TRBJ1-2 and V is TRBV11-2, with 8 bases that match TRBD1. This CDR3 region has 14 residues. The J segment lost 7 bases and the V segment lost 2 bases, leaving 6 bases of the junction unmatched. Germline loops: CDR1 SGHAT, CDR2 FQNNGV. CDR3 coding DNA: TGTGCCAGCAGCTTAAGGACAGGGAGAGGTGGCTACACCTTC. It codes for CASSLRTGRGGYTF.

The chain joins TRBV30 to TRBJ1-3; D call uncertain. The CDR3 sequence is 16 residues long. Trimming cost V 2 bases and J 0 bases, with 14 bases left between them. The germline gives CDR1 GTSNPN, CDR2 SVGIG (reference sequence). The CDR3 loop reads CAWSTPGGSSGNTIYF. In DNA, the CDR3 is TGTGCCTGGAGTACCCCCGGAGGCAGCTCTGGAAACACCATATATTTT.

The V call is TRBV3-1 (or the pseudogene TRBV3-2), the J call TRBJ1-2; no definite D call. CDR1 LGHDT and CDR2 YNNKEL come from the germline V gene (reference sequence). This CDR3 is 15 amino acids long. Trimming stripped 3 bases from V and 0 bases from J, with 11 bases between. The CDR3 coding sequence is TGTGCCAGCAGCCACTTGACGGGAACTAACTATGGCTACACCTTC. This encodes CASSHLTGTNYGYTF.

The rearrangement uses TRBV2 and TRBJ2-7; a weak D match, TRBD2 (5 bases). With 4 bases removed from V and 3 bases from J, the gap between germline ends came to 10 bases. There are 13 residues in the CDR3. In germline, CDR1 is SNHLY, CDR2 FYNNEI. This chain's CDR3 is CASSVNGGYEQYF. The CDR3 DNA is TGTGCCAGCAGTGTAAACGGAGGCTACGAGCAGTACTTC.

This chain uses TRBV29-1 with TRBJ2-2, with TRBD1 matching over 7 bases. The CDR3 is 13 residues long. Germline values: CDR1 SQVTM, CDR2 ANQGSEA. The junction had 4 bases not matched to a gene; V was cut back by 4 bases and J by 5 bases. The CDR3 DNA follows: TGCAGCGTTGGACAGGGTCCAACCGGGGAGCTGTTTTTT. It is translated as CSVGQGPTGELFF.

This clone was observed a handful of times. V usage is TRBV7-9 and J usage is TRBJ2-1; 7 positions match TRBD2. Germline assignment: CDR1 SEHNR and CDR2 FQNEAQ (reference sequence). With 1 base clipped from V and 5 bases from J, the junction kept 5 bases outside the gene matches. CDR3 length: 15 amino acids. CDR3 nucleotide sequence: TGTGCCAGCAGCTTAGTGCCGGGACTACACAATGAGCAGTTCTTC. This sequence encodes CASSLVPGLHNEQFF.

V and J are TRBV6-6 and TRBJ2-1; no clear D gene. Germline V CDR1 and CDR2: MNHNY, SVGAGI (reference sequence). This CDR3 contains 12 residues. With 2 bases removed from V and 8 bases from J, the gap between germline ends came to 7 bases. CDR3 residues: CASSYLPDEQFF. In DNA, the CDR3 is TGTGCCAGCAGTTACCTCCCGGATGAGCAGTTCTTC.

J is TRBJ2-2 and V is TRBV5-5; 7 positions agree with TRBD1. With V trimmed by 4 bases and J by 5 bases, 8 bases remained unmatched. Germline V CDR1 and CDR2: SGHKS, YYEKEE (reference sequence). The CDR3 loop spans 15 amino acids. This CDR3 is CASSPATGATGELFF. The CDR3 DNA follows: TGTGCCAGCAGCCCGGCTACAGGGGCGACCGGGGAGCTGTTTTTT.

The V call is TRBV5-4, the J call TRBJ1-1; 10 bases align to TRBD1. J lost 6 bases, V lost 0 bases, and 8 bases had no gene match. The CDR3 runs to 16 residues. CDR1 is SGHNT and CDR2 is YYREEE in the germline V gene (reference sequence). The CDR3 bases are TGTGCCAGCAGCTTGGATCCGGACAGGGGGGCAGCTGAAGCTTTCTTT. Amino acids: CASSLDPDRGAAEAFF.

The chain employs TRBV28 and TRBJ2-1, with no clear D. This CDR3 contains 15 residues. V was cut by 0 bases and J by 5 bases, with 11 bases left in between. The germline V gene encodes CDR1 MDHEN and CDR2 SYDVKM. For the CDR3, the DNA is TGTGCCAGCAGTTTATGGGGCATCCGTGACAATGAGCAGTTCTTC. It codes for CASSLWGIRDNEQFF.

The rearrangement uses TRBV2 and TRBJ1-2; weak D call: TRBD1 (5 bases). V lost 0 bases, J lost 8 bases, and 16 bases lay in between. The CDR3 spans 15 residues. Germline V gives CDR1 SNHLY, CDR2 FYNNEI. As DNA, the CDR3 is TGTGCCAGCAGTGAAGCGCTTCGGGGGGTGGGAGGCTACACCTTC. Protein product: CASSEALRGVGGYTF. The variable domain in full, with the rest retrieved from reference TRBV2 and TRBJ1-2, is EPEVTQTPSHQVTQMGQEVILRCVPISNHLYFYWYRQILGQKVEFLVSFYNNEISEKSEIFDDQFSVERPDGSNFTLKIRSTKLEDSAMYFCASSEALRGVGGYTFGSGTRLTVV.

The chain has TRBV7-3 and TRBJ2-1, with 9 bases lining up with TRBD1. V shed 5 bases and J 2 bases; nucleotides not matched to a gene: 4. CDR1 is SGHTA and CDR2 is FQGTGA in the germline V gene. The CDR3 consists of 15 residues. CDR3 residues: CASSPGTGPYNEQFF. Here the CDR3 DNA reads TGTGCCAGCAGCCCCGGGACAGGGCCCTACAATGAGCAGTTCTTC. The full variable domain, completed using reference TRBV7-3 and TRBJ2-1, is GAGVSQTPSNKVTEKGKYVELRCDPISGHTALYWYRQSLGQGPEFLIYFQGTGAADDSGLPNDRFFAVRPEGSVSTLKIQRTERGDSAVYLCASSPGTGPYNEQFFGPGTRLTVL.

The rearrangement joins TRBV14 to TRBJ2-7; tentatively, D is TRBD1 (6 bases). This CDR3 comprises 15 residues. The germline V and J ends were trimmed by 3 bases and 2 bases, with 14 bases remaining between them. Germline CDR1 SGHDN, CDR2 FVKESK. CDR3: CASSHPRDTAYEQYV. CDR3 bases: TGTGCCAGCAGCCACCCCAGGGACACCGCCTACGAGCAGTACGTC.

The V call is TRBV28, the J call TRBJ1-3; unclear D gene. Germline V gene lookup returns CDR1 MDHEN and CDR2 SYDVKM. V shed 6 bases and J shed 5 bases, with 14 bases lying between them. The CDR3 sequence is 14 residues long. DNA of the CDR3: TGTGCCAGCAGATCCACCGGGGTTAGAAACACCATATATTTT. It codes for CASRSTGVRNTIYF.